This T cell receptor beta chain was sequenced in a study of regulatory T cells in long-lasting Graves disease (dated by TCRdb to about 2021). Broadly, across the study: Newly diagnosed Graves' disease patients had taken antithyroid drugs for less than 3 months. The study took place in China and was registered as a clinical trial. This study used TCR sequencing and RNA sequencing of peripheral blood to compare persistent Graves' disease patients against newly diagnosed Graves' disease patients. A total of roughly 33 samples underwent TCR sequencing: around 13 from persistent and 20 from newly diagnosed Graves' disease patients.

Broader findings and caveats from the paper: The small sample size was acknowledged by the authors as a limitation that may reduce accuracy. TRBV28, TRBJ1-2 and TRBJ2-5 were preferentially used in persistent disease, while TRBV20-1 and TRBJ2-1 were favored in newly diagnosed disease. More public clonotypes were shared among persistent patients (roughly 2,900) than among newly diagnosed patients (roughly 1,000). Sequencing and analysis were limited to the TCR beta chain. Only peripheral blood was studied, because thyroid tissue, the primary lesion, was inaccessible. Compared with newly diagnosed patients, persistent Graves' disease patients had lower TCR Shannon entropy and fewer highly expanded clones, which suggests clonal expansion.

Library preparation was by multiplex PCR. The sequencer listed for this sample is Illumina HiSeq 4000. iRepertoire HTBI primers and Arm-PCR amplification of CDR3 regions were used to construct TCR beta libraries. PCR products were gel purified before sequencing. The published analysis was carried out like this. Gene usage analysis of CDR3 amino acid clonotypes used the approximately 62 TRBV and 14 to 15 TRBJ segments found across samples. COPE and FqMerger were used to merge the filtered high-quality paired reads into contigs. BLAST was used to align contigs to the IMGT TRBV, TRBD and TRBJ reference genes, and CDR3 was defined following IMGT. Clonotypes above 0.1% frequency were classified as highly expanded clones. Shannon entropy served as the measure of repertoire diversity, while the Gini coefficient captured V-J evenness. A clonotype was considered public if more than one individual shared it. Clones were called with MiXCR by TCRdb after fastp trimmed the public reads at Q25, and only in-frame beta chains were retained. Identical CDR3 protein sequences are pooled into one entry, listed with their most common genes and DNA. The V and J calls and clone size are TCRdb's, not the authors'. The table for this sample lists some 500,000 distinct CDR3 sequences; less than 15% of them were counted only once. The ten largest clones represent roughly a tenth of the sample.

CDR1 and CDR2, per the germline V gene, are SNHLY and FYNNEI. V is clipped by 7 bases and J by 7 bases, and the sequence between their germline boundaries is 17 bases long. The CDR3 spans 13 residues, from the cysteine through the phenylalanine. This entry keeps only the CDR3 DNA: 39 bases, framed from base 1. This clonotype was recorded many times. What antigen it recognizes has not been identified. One base away there is no much larger clone; base qualities are not given. According to the study, the label for this sample's time point signals: newly diagnosed GD, antithyroid drugs for less than 3 months. RNA was extracted from PBMCs in TRIzol for both TCR sequencing and RNA sequencing. The diagnosis of Graves' disease followed American Thyroid Association guidelines. Patients were recruited from an endocrinology department in Xi'an, China. Each patient gave approximately 10 milliliters of peripheral blood, collected in an EDTA anticoagulant tube. Ficoll Paque Plus density gradient separation was used to isolate PBMCs, and no further T cell sorting was performed. RNA quality was checked with an Agilent 2100 Bioanalyzer and agarose gel, and concentration with a NanoDrop 2000.

The sample was also reused in another study, on T cells in Graves' hyperthyroidism and ophthalmopathy. That second report states: A patient counted as having stable Graves' hyperthyroidism if no progression to ophthalmopathy occurred over 18 months of follow-up. Hyperthyroidism patients were newly diagnosed, had a disease duration of under 2 months, and were aged 18 to 65 years. Patients with uncontrolled infections, other autoimmune diseases, pregnancy or lactation were excluded. Diagnoses were established on the basis of clinical symptoms, serum thyroxine and TRAb, thyroid ultrasound, and orbital computed tomography. For the first round of RT-PCR on the TCR CDR3, the HTBI primer set was used together with the Qiagen OneStep RT-PCR kit. Most expanded thyroid clonotypes (frequency above 0.001) were also detected in blood, suggesting blood repertoires may reflect thyroid immune responses. In cross-validation, a model built on a 13 V-J signature told ophthalmopathy apart from stable hyperthyroidism with approximately 90% sensitivity and around 83% specificity, and in testing the same model reached 80%/75%. In validation, the model predicted progression to ophthalmopathy a median of roughly six months before onset, with roughly 68% sensitivity and about 72% specificity. To identify TCR V-J signatures that set the groups apart, the researchers used a discovery cohort of 100 patients, made up of roughly 40 with Graves' ophthalmopathy and 55 to 65 with stable Graves' hyperthyroidism. Prospective prediction of ophthalmopathy was tested in an independent validation cohort of approximately 18 hyperthyroidism patients and 17 patients who later progressed to ophthalmopathy. The approximately 100 discovery patients were randomly divided into training and test sets at a 7:3 ratio. In addition, the study compared T-cell repertoires in thyroid tissue and in blood from about six Graves' hyperthyroidism patients. Following sampling, methimazole starting at 30 mg daily was given to hyperthyroidism patients, and high-dose intravenous methylprednisolone was given to ophthalmopathy patients. The libraries were constructed in a second round of multiplex PCR and then size-selected and purified. The libraries were sequenced on an Illumina HiSeq2000 using paired-end 100 bp reads. SOAPnuke was used to process the raw data, throwing out any read that contained adapters or uncalled bases, had a mean Phred below 15, or lacked an exact constant-primer or identifier match. COPE v1.2.5 was used to merge the high-quality paired reads, and each unique nucleotide sequence was defined as a clonotype. MiTCR v1.1 was used to align clonotypes to the IMGT TRBV, TRBD and TRBJ reference segments. The analysis included only V-J combinations with a frequency above 0.0001, which together covered approximately 99% of the repertoires. The TCS score was defined as the ratio of F50 (clonal expansion) to E x V (chaos), calculated using BLOSUM62-based TCRdist between CDR3 peptides within each V-J. Welch's t-statistics and random forest reduced 514 V-J features to 10 to 15, which were used in a naive Bayes classifier (R e1071). Sample size was not statistically predetermined, and blinding of investigators to group allocation was not performed. According to the paper, TCR Vbeta CDR3 sequencing was carried out on around 140 peripheral blood samples, which came from approximately 41 ophthalmopathy, under 80 hyperthyroidism and about 17 progressor patients.

This sequence uses TRBV2 and TRBJ2-7, and perhaps TRBD1 as D gene, on 6 matching bases. The sequence was collected from a man aged 30-40 years with Graves disease. Donor details come from another sample of the same person, matched by shared clones. Sequencing was performed on peripheral blood mononuclear cells (PBMCs), taken at new diagnosis, from a patient treated with antithyroid drugs. The sequenced DNA is TGTGCCAGCATCACCGGGACACAGGATGAGCAGTACTTC. It is translated as CASITGTQDEQYF.